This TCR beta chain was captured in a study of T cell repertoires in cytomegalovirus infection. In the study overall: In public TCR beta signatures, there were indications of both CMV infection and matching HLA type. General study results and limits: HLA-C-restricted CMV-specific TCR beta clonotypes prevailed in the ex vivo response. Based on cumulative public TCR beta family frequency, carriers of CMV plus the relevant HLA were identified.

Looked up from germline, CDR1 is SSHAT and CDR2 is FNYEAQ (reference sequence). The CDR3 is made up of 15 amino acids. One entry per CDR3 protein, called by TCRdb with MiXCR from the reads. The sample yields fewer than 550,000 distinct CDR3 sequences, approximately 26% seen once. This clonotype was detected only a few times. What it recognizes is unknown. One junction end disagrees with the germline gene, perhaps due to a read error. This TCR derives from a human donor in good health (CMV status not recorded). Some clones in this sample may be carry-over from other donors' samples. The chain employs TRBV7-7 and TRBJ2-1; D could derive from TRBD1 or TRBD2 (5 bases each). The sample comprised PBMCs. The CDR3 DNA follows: TGTGCTAGCAGCCACGGGACGACCGGGTCCAATGAGCAGTTCTTC. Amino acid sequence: CASSHGTTGSNEQFF.